Listed here is a single TCR beta chain. This sample was taken from a study of cytomegalovirus exposure and HLA in healthy donors. CDR3 length equals 16 residues. Unmatched junction bases numbered 6, after V lost 2 bases and J lost 4 bases. CDR1 KGHSH and CDR2 LQKENI come from the germline V gene. The PCR employed 60 Vbeta primers together with 13 Jbeta primers. The protocol was immunoSEQ multiplex PCR, while the TCRdb copy is restricted to in-frame clones and leaves out a portion. The sample shows under 55,000 clones, around 80% of them seen only once. This TCR was sampled from a man in his thirties or forties in good health and CMV-seropositive. The chain uses TRBV18 and TRBJ1-4; 8 positions agree with TRBD1. The sample taken for sequencing was PBMCs. CDR3 in amino acids: CASSPVSGQGNEKLFF. DNA for the CDR3: TGTGCCAGCTCACCAGTTAGCGGACAGGGTAATGAAAAACTGTTTTTT. The full variable domain, rest sourced from reference TRBV18 and TRBJ1-4, is NAGVMQNPRHLVRRRGQEARLRCSPMKGHSHVYWYRQLPEEGLKFMVYLQKENIIDESGMPKERFSAEFPKEGPSILRIQQVVRGDSAAYFCASSPVSGQGNEKLFFGSGTQLSVL.